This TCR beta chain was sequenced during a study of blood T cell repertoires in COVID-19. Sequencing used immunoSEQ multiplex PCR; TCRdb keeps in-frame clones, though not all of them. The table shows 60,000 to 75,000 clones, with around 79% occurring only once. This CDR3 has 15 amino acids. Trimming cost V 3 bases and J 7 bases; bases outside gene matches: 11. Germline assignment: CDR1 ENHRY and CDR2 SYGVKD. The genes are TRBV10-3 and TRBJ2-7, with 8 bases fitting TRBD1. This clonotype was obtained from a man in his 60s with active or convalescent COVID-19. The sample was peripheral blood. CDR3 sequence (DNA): TGTGCCATCAGTGACAGGGACAGGTCAGCTGAGGAGCAGTACTTC. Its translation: CAISDRDRSAEEQYF.